A selection of T cell receptor beta chains follows, all from one sample in a study of cytomegalovirus exposure and HLA in healthy donors. Assay used: immunoSEQ multiplex PCR; TCRdb lists only in-frame clones, some missing. The top ten hold 1% to 1.5% of the sample, which has some 140,000 clones, around 73% seen once. The sample consisted of PBMCs. These receptor sequences come from a woman between 40 and 55 years old in good health and CMV-seronegative. Both conserved end residues are part of each CDR3. The D gene is left open where the match is weak. Rows give clone size only sometimes, using once, few, many, or a class for an expanded clone.

size	D	V	J	CDR3	DNA
.	TRBD2	TRBV13	TRBJ2-3	CASSLWISGGEDTQYF	TGTGCCAGCAGCTTATGGATTAGCGGGGGTGAGGATACGCAGTATTTT
.	.	TRBV19	TRBJ2-5	CASSPRGGSSETQYF	TGTGCCAGTAGTCCTCGAGGTGGCTCCTCGGAGACCCAGTACTTC
.	.	TRBV27	TRBJ1-1	CASSLGGARTEAFF	TGTGCCAGCAGTTTAGGGGGGGCGAGGACTGAAGCTTTCTTT
few	.	TRBV4-1	TRBJ1-6	CASRAWTTNSPLHF	TGCGCCAGCAGGGCGTGGACAACTAATTCACCCCTCCACTTT
.	TRBD1	TRBV5-6	TRBJ1-1	CASSLGQGGAEAFF	TGTGCCAGCAGCTTGGGCCAGGGGGGCGCTGAAGCTTTCTTT
.	.	TRBV2	TRBJ1-1	CASSERQTPTTEAFF	TGTGCCAGCAGTGAGAGACAGACACCCACCACTGAAGCTTTCTTT
few	TRBD2	TRBV6-5	TRBJ2-1	CASRALAGVQGSEFF	TGTGCCAGCAGAGCTCTAGCGGGGGTTCAGGGGTCGGAGTTCTTC
.	.	TRBV2	TRBJ2-1	CASRYEVAEQFF	TGTGCCAGCAGATATGAGGTTGCTGAGCAGTTCTTC
.	.	TRBV4-3	TRBJ2-2	CASSQFSHANTGELFF	TGCGCCAGCAGCCAATTCAGTCATGCGAACACCGGGGAGCTGTTTTTT
.	.	TRBV7-3	TRBJ1-6	CASSWTAQSPLHF	TGTGCCAGCAGTTGGACAGCACAATCACCCCTCCACTTT
.	.	TRBV29-1	TRBJ1-5	CSVAQGNSNQPQHF	TGCAGCGTTGCACAGGGAAATAGCAATCAGCCCCAGCATTTT
.	.	TRBV9	TRBJ2-5	CASSPGAQQETQYF	TGTGCCAGCAGCCCAGGGGCCCAACAAGAGACCCAGTACTTC
.	TRBD2	TRBV7-9	TRBJ2-3	CASSLRLAGGEDTQYF	TGTGCCAGCAGCTTACGACTAGCGGGGGGTGAGGATACGCAGTATTTT
once	TRBD2	TRBV5-1	TRBJ2-3	CASSLGLALGTDTQYF	TGCGCCAGCAGCCTGGGACTAGCGCTTGGGACAGATACGCAGTATTTT
.	.	TRBV11-3	TRBJ2-2	CASSSSYTGELFF	TGTGCCAGCAGCTCCTCCTACACCGGGGAGCTGTTTTTT
.	.	TRBV11-2	TRBJ2-6	CASSLEQYSGANVLTF	TGTGCCAGCAGCTTAGAACAGTACTCTGGGGCCAACGTCCTGACTTTC
.	TRBD2	TRBV7-7	TRBJ2-2	CASSFDRTSGDIGELFF	TGTGCTAGCAGCTTTGACCGGACTAGCGGGGATATCGGGGAGCTGTTTTTT